This passage covers 14 T cell receptor beta chains from one sample sequenced in a study of cytomegalovirus exposure and HLA in healthy donors. With 60 Vbeta and 13 Jbeta primers, the PCR was carried out. Assay: immunoSEQ multiplex PCR; the TCRdb copy retains only in-frame clones and omits some. The sample carries about 50,000 clones, 80% to 85% recorded once. Sequences were obtained from PBMCs. All receptors come from a man aged 30 to 39 in good health and CMV-seronegative.

The chain is built from TRBV28 and TRBJ1-2; no clear D gene. Trimming took 6 bases from V and 4 from J, leaving 15 bases between them. The V gene's germline CDR1 is MDHEN and CDR2 SYDVKM. CDR3 length: 14 residues. CDR3 sequence reads: CASSRPRGSYGYTF. DNA of the CDR3: TGTGCCAGCAGCCGCCCCCGTGGGAGCTATGGCTACACCTTC.

The rearrangement links TRBV9 to TRBJ1-2, with a tentative D call TRBD1 (6 bases). The germline CDR1 and CDR2 sequences are SGDLS and YYNGEE. Trimming removed 3 bases from V and 2 bases from J, with 14 bases in between. The CDR3 has 15 residues. This chain's CDR3 is CASSALGRGNYGYTF. CDR3 DNA sequence: TGTGCCAGCAGCGCCCTGGGCAGGGGAAACTATGGCTACACCTTC. The variable domain in full, with the rest retrieved from reference TRBV9 and TRBJ1-2, is DSGVTQTPKHLITATGQRVTLRCSPRSGDLSVYWYQQSLDQGLQFLIQYYNGEERAKGNILERFSAQQFPDLHSELNLSSLELGDSALYFCASSALGRGNYGYTFGSGTRLTVV.

The J gene is TRBJ1-2, the V gene TRBV6-5, with 11 bases fitting TRBD1. The CDR3 contains 14 residues. CDR1 is MNHEY, CDR2 SVGAGI, per germline. Trimming removed 4 bases from V and 8 bases from J; junction bases left unmatched: 6. The DNA for the CDR3 is TGTGCCAGCAGTTGGACAGGGGGCTATGAAGGCTACACCTTC. It is translated as CASSWTGGYEGYTF.

The chain has TRBV5-1 and TRBJ1-2, with a tentative D call TRBD1 (6 bases). CDR1 is SGHRS and CDR2 is YFSETQ in the germline V gene. V was pared by 5 bases and J by 1 base, with 15 bases between. This CDR3 comprises 15 residues. The CDR3, as DNA: TGCGCCAGCAGACTAAGGGGGTCGGGTAACTATGGCTACACCTTC. Translated, it gives CASRLRGSGNYGYTF.

The CDR3 spells CASSLPALANTIYF. CDR3 sequence (DNA): TGTGCCAGCAGTTTACCCGCTCTGGCAAACACCATATATTTT. The chain joins TRBV28 to TRBJ1-3; D remains unclear. V dropped 2 bases and J dropped 6 bases, with 11 bases sitting between them. The CDR3 contains 14 residues. Germline lookup yields CDR1 MDHEN and CDR2 SYDVKM. Combining the CDR3 with reference TRBV28 and TRBJ1-3 gives the whole variable domain DVKVTQSSRYLVKRTGEKVFLECVQDMDHENMFWYRQDPGLGLRLIYFSYDVKMKEKGDIPEGYSVSREKKERFSLILESASTNQTSMYLCASSLPALANTIYFGEGSWLTVV.

This chain joins TRBV2 and TRBJ2-2, with a weak D call TRBD1 (6 bases). This CDR3 region has 15 residues. Trimming removed 5 bases at V and 0 bases at J, with 10 bases between. CDR1 and CDR2 (germline): SNHLY, FYNNEI. This CDR3 reads CASSSRTANTGELFF. The DNA for the CDR3 is TGTGCCAGCAGTTCGCGGACAGCGAACACCGGGGAGCTGTTTTTT.

The chain links TRBV15 to TRBJ1-4; the D is unclear. The CDR3 has 15 amino acids. Germline V gene data show CDR1 as LNHNV and CDR2 as YYDKDF (reference sequence). V lost 0 bases and J 4 bases, leaving 9 bases between the germline ends. DNA of the CDR3: TGTGCCACCAGCAGAGATTTTACGGGTAATGAAAAACTGTTTTTT. It translates to CATSRDFTGNEKLFF.

V gene TRBV28 combines with J gene TRBJ2-7, with 10 bases matching TRBD2. V was pared by 2 bases and J by 1 base, with 5 bases of the junction left unmatched. CDR3 length: 16 amino acids. Per germline, CDR1 MDHEN and CDR2 SYDVKM. This chain's CDR3 is CASSLASGSASYEQYF. In DNA form, the CDR3 reads TGTGCCAGCAGTTTAGCTAGCGGGAGCGCATCCTACGAGCAGTACTTC. Full variable domain (missing parts from reference TRBV28 and TRBJ2-7): DVKVTQSSRYLVKRTGEKVFLECVQDMDHENMFWYRQDPGLGLRLIYFSYDVKMKEKGDIPEGYSVSREKKERFSLILESASTNQTSMYLCASSLASGSASYEQYFGPGTRLTVT.

The rearrangement links TRBV5-1 to TRBJ2-5; D not certain. Germline-derived CDR1 and CDR2 are SGHRS and YFSETQ. Trimming removed 4 bases at V and 2 bases at J, with 12 bases between. This CDR3 is built from 14 residues. CDR3: CASSGGNLQETQYF. The CDR3 region has the DNA TGCGCCAGCAGCGGCGGAAACCTTCAAGAGACCCAGTACTTC.

This clone was seen only once. The rearrangement links TRBV2 to TRBJ1-1; 7 bases map to TRBD1. Germline V gene lookup returns CDR1 SNHLY and CDR2 FYNNEI. After removal of 4 bases from V and 5 bases from J, the junction contained 7 bases not matched to a gene. CDR3 length equals 14 residues. CDR3 DNA sequence: TGTGCCAGCAGTGTCCTGACAGGGTGGACTGAAGCTTTCTTT. This translates into CASSVLTGWTEAFF.

The chain joins TRBV5-1 to TRBJ2-7, with 7 positions matching TRBD1. Per the germline V gene, CDR1 is SGHRS and CDR2 is YFSETQ. The J segment lost 3 bases and the V segment lost 1 base, leaving 4 bases of the junction unmatched. This CDR3 contains 14 residues. CDR3 nucleotides: TGCGCCAGCAGCTTGTCCGACAGGGTCTACGAGCAGTACTTC. It translates to CASSLSDRVYEQYF.

This sequence joins TRBV28 and TRBJ1-4, with D possibly matching TRBD1 (5 bases). Trimming removed 4 bases at V and 8 bases at J, with 17 bases between. CDR3 size: 15 residues. Germline loops: CDR1 MDHEN, CDR2 SYDVKM. Here the CDR3 reads CASSSPGIGGEKLFF. In DNA form, the CDR3 reads TGTGCCAGCAGTTCGCCGGGTATCGGGGGGGAAAAACTGTTTTTT.

This chain connects TRBV19 to TRBJ2-5, with D maybe TRBD1 (5 bases). The CDR3 covers 15 residues. Trimming removed 1 base from V and 4 bases from J, with 13 bases in between. Per germline, CDR1 LNHDA and CDR2 SQIVND (reference sequence). The CDR3 protein is CASSIGRTIAETQYF. DNA for the CDR3: TGTGCCAGTAGTATAGGGCGGACAATAGCAGAGACCCAGTACTTC.

The rearrangement joins TRBV4-3 to TRBJ2-3; maybe TRBD2 (5 bases). From germline, CDR1 is LGHNA and CDR2 YSLEER. This CDR3 comprises 17 residues. Deletions cut 2 bases from V and 3 bases from J, with 18 bases between. CDR3 protein: CASSQSATRERTDTQYF. CDR3 nucleotides: TGCGCCAGCAGCCAATCCGCCACTCGGGAAAGGACAGATACGCAGTATTTT.